Listed below are T cell receptor beta chains from one sample, sequenced in a study of T cells in Graves' hyperthyroidism and ophthalmopathy. Via MiXCR, TCRdb re-called the multiplex PCR reads, giving one row per CDR3 protein. Of some 440,000 distinct CDR3 sequences listed, less than 20% were seen once; the top ten hold roughly 13%. Sequencing was performed on blood. These receptor sequences come from a woman aged 18-29 years with Graves' hyperthyroidism. Each CDR3 is given with its conserved first and last residue.

CDR3aa	v_gene	j_gene
CASSETSGYQETQYF	TRBV5-1	TRBJ2-5
CASASLLYNEQFF	TRBV7-2	TRBJ2-1
CSVKRDRPYEQYF	TRBV29-1	TRBJ2-7
CASSLSGPGTNEKLFF	TRBV7-9	TRBJ1-4
CASSKGQGVIGYTF	TRBV5-1	TRBJ1-2
CASSLSFFRRWTSNNEQFF	TRBV28	TRBJ2-1
CSAFTVGASGYTF	TRBV20-1	TRBJ1-2
CSARNIARHLTDTQYF	TRBV20-1	TRBJ2-3
CASSLALTFREDTQYF	TRBV5-1	TRBJ2-3
CASSLGLAGGLGDEQFF	TRBV7-2	TRBJ2-1
CSASPLLEGREQYF	TRBV20-1	TRBJ2-7
CSATRQGSPGNTIYF	TRBV20-1	TRBJ1-3
CASGAGVFSYEQYF	TRBV12-3/TRBV12-4	TRBJ2-7
CASSQAGFEPQHF	TRBV4-1	TRBJ1-5
CSARGVRQRRNEQFF	TRBV20-1	TRBJ2-1
CARSTPPLLTGEKLFF	TRBV4-1	TRBJ1-4
CASSYLDRSNEQFF	TRBV6-5	TRBJ2-1
CASRNIRQGAAVAFF	TRBV12-3/TRBV12-4	TRBJ1-1
CSARGSVWDSGGYYEQYF	TRBV20-1	TRBJ2-7
CASRPRAGGPNEQFF	TRBV11-2	TRBJ2-1